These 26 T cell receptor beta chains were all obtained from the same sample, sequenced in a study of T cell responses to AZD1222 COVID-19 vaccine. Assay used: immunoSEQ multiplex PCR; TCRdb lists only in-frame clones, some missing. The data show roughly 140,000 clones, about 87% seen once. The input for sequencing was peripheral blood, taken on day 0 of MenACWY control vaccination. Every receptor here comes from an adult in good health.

The CDR3 loop reads CATWTWGSYNEQFF. CDR3 coding DNA: TGTGCCACATGGACGTGGGGTTCATACAATGAGCAGTTCTTC. This chain links TRBV10-3 with TRBJ2-1; D is undetermined. CDR1 is ENHRY and CDR2 is SYGVKD in the germline V gene. The germline V and J ends were trimmed by 10 bases and 4 bases, with 17 bases remaining between them. This CDR3 is 14 amino acids long.

DNA for the CDR3: TGTGCCTGGAGTGTAGTAGGCGGTGCCGAGCAGTACTTC. Translating gives CAWSVVGGAEQYF. The chain carries TRBV30 and TRBJ2-7; no definite D call. This CDR3 is 13 amino acids long. V lost 0 bases and J 6 bases, leaving 12 bases between the germline ends. The V gene's germline CDR1 is GTSNPN and CDR2 SVGIG (reference sequence).

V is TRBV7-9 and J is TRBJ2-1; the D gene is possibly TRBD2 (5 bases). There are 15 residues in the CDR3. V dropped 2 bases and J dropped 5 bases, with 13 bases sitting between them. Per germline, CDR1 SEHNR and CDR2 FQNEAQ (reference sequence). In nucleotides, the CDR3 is TGTGCCAGCAGCTTATGGGGATTGCGGGACAATGAGCAGTTCTTC. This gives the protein CASSLWGLRDNEQFF.

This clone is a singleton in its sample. The CDR3 region is CASSLVPQGGWSSYGYTF. DNA of the CDR3: TGCGCCAGCAGCTTGGTTCCGCAGGGCGGTTGGTCTAGCTATGGCTACACCTTC. The chain has TRBV5-1 and TRBJ1-2; the D gene is possibly TRBD1 (5 bases). CDR3 length: 18 amino acids. Trimming removed 0 bases from V and 4 bases from J, with 22 bases in between. Germline CDR1 is SGHRS and CDR2 is YFSETQ.

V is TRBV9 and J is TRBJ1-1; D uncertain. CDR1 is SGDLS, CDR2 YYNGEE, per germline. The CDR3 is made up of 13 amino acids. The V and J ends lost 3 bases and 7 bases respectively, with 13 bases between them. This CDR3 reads CASSAPATGEAFF. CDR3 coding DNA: TGTGCCAGCAGCGCGCCGGCGACGGGTGAAGCTTTCTTT.

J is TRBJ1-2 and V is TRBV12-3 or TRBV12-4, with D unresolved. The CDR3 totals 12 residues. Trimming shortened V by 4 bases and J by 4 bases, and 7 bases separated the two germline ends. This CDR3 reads CASSSRSYGYTF. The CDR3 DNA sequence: TGTGCCAGCAGTTCGCGATCCTATGGCTACACCTTC.

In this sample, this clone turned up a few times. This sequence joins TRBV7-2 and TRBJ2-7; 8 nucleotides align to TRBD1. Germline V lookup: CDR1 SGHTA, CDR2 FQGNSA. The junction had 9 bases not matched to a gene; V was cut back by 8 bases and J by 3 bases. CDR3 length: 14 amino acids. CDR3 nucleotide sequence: TGTGCCAGCTGGTCCGGGACAGGCATCTACGAGCAGTACTTC. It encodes CASWSGTGIYEQYF. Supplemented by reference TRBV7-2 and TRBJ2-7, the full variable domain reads GAGVSQSPSNKVTEKGKDVELRCDPISGHTALYWYRQSLGQGLEFLIYFQGNSAPDKSGLPSDRFSAERTGGSVSTLTIQRTQQEDSAVYLCASWSGTGIYEQYFGPGTRLTVT.

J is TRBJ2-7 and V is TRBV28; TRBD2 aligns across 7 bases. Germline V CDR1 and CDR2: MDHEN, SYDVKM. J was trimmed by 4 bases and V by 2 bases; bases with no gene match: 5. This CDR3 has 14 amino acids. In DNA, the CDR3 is TGTGCCAGCAGTTTAGCGGGAGAGTGGTACGAGCAGTACTTC. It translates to CASSLAGEWYEQYF.

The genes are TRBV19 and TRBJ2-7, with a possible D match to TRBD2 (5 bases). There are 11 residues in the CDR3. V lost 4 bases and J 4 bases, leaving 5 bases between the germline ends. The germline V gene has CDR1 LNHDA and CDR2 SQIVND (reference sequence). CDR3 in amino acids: CASSTGYEQYF. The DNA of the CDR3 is TGTGCCAGTAGTACGGGATACGAGCAGTACTTC.

DNA of the CDR3: TGTGCCAGCAGCTCGATAGGGGGGACTGAAGCTTTCTTT. It is translated as CASSSIGGTEAFF. This sequence joins TRBV5-6 and TRBJ1-1; maybe TRBD1 (6 bases). Germline CDR1 is SGHDT and CDR2 is YYEEEE. The V end lost 3 bases, the J end lost 5 bases, and 11 bases lay between the germline ends. The CDR3 covers 13 residues.

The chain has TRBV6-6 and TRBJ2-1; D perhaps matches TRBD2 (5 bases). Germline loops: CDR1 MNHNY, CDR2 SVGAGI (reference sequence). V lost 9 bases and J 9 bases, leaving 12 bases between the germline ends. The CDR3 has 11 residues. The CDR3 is CASFAGGEQFF. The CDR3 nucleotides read TGTGCCAGTTTCGCGGGCGGTGAGCAGTTCTTC.

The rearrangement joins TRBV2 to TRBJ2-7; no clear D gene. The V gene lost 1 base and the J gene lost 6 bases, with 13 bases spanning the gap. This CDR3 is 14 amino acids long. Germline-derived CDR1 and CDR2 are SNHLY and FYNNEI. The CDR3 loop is CASSEESGESEQYF. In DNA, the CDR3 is TGTGCCAGCAGTGAAGAGTCTGGAGAGAGCGAGCAGTACTTC. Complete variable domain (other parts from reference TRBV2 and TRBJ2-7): EPEVTQTPSHQVTQMGQEVILRCVPISNHLYFYWYRQILGQKVEFLVSFYNNEISEKSEIFDDQFSVERPDGSNFTLKIRSTKLEDSAMYFCASSEESGESEQYFGPGTRLTVT.

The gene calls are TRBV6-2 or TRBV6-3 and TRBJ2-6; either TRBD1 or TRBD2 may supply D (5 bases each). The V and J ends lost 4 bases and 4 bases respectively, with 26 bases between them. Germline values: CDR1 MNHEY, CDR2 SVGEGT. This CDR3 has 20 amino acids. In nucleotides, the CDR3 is TGTGCCAGCAGTTCCCCCCTCTCTCGGGACGGGATACGGGGGGCCAACGTCCTGACTTTC. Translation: CASSSPLSRDGIRGANVLTF.

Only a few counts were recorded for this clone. The CDR3 here is CASRGGGNTEAFF. The CDR3 DNA is TGTGCCAGCAGAGGGGGCGGGAACACTGAAGCTTTCTTT. The chain carries TRBV2 and TRBJ1-1; 7 bases fit TRBD1. The V gene end was trimmed by 6 bases and the J gene end by 1 base; junction bases not matched to a gene: 2. Germline V gives CDR1 SNHLY, CDR2 FYNNEI. The CDR3 loop spans 13 amino acids.

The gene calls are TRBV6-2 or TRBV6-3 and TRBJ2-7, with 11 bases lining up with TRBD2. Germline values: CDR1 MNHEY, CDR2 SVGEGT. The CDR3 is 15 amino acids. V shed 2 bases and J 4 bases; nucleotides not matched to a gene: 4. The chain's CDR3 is CASSYTSGSVYEQYF. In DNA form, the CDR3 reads TGTGCCAGCAGTTACACTAGCGGGAGTGTTTACGAGCAGTACTTC.

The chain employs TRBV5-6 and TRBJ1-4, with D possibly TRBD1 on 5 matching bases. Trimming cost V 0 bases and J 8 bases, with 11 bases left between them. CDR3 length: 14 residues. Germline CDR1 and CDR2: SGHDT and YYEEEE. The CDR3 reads CASSLGSRDEKLFF. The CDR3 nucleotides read TGTGCCAGCAGCTTGGGCTCCAGGGACGAAAAACTGTTTTTT.

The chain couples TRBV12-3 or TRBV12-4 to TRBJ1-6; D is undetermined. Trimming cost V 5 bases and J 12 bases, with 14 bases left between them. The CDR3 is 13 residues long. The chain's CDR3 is CASSPLPGVPLHF. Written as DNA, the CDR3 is TGTGCCAGCAGTCCCCTGCCGGGTGTACCCCTCCACTTT.

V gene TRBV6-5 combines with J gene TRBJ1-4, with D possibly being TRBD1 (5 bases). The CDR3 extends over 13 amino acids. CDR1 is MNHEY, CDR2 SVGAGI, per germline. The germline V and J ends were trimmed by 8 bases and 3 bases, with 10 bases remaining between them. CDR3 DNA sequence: TGTGCCAGCCTCGGGACGGCTAATGAAAAACTGTTTTTT. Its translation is CASLGTANEKLFF.

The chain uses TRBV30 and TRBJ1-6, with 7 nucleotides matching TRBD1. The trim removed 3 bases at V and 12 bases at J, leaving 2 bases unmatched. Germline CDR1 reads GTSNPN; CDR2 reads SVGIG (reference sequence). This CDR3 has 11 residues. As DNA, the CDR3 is TGTGCCTGGAGCGGACAGGTACCCCTCCACTTT. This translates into CAWSGQVPLHF.

CDR3 in DNA: TGTGCCAGCAGTTACTCGGAAACCGGGGCCTACGAGCAGTACTTC. Amino acid sequence: CASSYSETGAYEQYF. The rearrangement joins TRBV6-5 to TRBJ2-7; a possible D gene is TRBD2 (5 bases). CDR1 MNHEY and CDR2 SVGAGI come from the germline V gene. Trimming removed 0 bases at V and 2 bases at J, with 11 bases between. The CDR3 is made up of 15 amino acids.

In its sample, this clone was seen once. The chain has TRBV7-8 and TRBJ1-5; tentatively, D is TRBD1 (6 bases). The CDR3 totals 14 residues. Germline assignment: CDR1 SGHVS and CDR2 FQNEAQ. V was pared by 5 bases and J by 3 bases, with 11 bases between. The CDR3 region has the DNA TGTGCCAGCAGCCTTGACAGGATCAATCAGCCCCAGCATTTT. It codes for CASSLDRINQPQHF.

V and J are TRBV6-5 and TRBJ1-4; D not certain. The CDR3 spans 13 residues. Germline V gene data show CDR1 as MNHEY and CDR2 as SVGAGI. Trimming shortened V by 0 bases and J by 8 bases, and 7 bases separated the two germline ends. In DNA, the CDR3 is TGTGCCAGCAGTTACTCGGGCCGGGAAAAACTGTTTTTT. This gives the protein CASSYSGREKLFF.

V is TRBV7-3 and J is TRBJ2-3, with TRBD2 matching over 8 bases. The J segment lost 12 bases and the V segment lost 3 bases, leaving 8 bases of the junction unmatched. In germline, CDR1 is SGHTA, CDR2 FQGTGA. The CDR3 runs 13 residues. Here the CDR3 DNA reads TGTGCCAGCAGCTTTAATAGCGGGACCGCCCAGTATTTT. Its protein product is CASSFNSGTAQYF.

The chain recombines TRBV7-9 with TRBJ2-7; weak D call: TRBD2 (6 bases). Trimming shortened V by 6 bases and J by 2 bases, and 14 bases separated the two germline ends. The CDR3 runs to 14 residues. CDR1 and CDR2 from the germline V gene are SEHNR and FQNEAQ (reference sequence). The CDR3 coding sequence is TGTGCCAGCAGGCGGGACGGGACGGCCTACGAGCAGTACTTC. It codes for CASRRDGTAYEQYF.

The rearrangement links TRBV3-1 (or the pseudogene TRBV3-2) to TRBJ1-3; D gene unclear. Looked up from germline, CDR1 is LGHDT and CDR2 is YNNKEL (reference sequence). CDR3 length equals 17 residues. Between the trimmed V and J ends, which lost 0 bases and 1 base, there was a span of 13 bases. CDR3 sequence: CASSQDYYSASGNTIYF. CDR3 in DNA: TGTGCCAGCAGCCAAGATTACTACAGTGCTTCTGGAAACACCATATATTTT.

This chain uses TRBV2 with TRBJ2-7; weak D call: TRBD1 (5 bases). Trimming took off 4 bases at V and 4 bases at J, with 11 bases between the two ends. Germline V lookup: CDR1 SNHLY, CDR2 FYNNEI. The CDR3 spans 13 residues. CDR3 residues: CASSAQVSYEQYF. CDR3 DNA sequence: TGTGCCAGCAGTGCACAGGTATCTTACGAGCAGTACTTC.